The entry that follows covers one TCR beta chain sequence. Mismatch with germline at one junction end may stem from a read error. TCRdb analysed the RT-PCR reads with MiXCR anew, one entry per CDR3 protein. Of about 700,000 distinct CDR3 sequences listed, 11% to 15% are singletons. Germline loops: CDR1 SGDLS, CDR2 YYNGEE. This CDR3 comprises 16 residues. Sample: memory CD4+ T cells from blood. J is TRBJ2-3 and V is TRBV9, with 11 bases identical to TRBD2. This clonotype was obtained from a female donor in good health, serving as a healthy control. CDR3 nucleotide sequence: TGTGTCAGCAGCTCGCAACTAGCGGGAGTTACAGATACGCAGTATTTT. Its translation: CVSSSQLAGVTDTQYF. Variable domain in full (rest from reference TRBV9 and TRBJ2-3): DSGVTQTPKHLITATGQRVTLRCSPRSGDLSVYWYQQSLDQGLQFLIQYYNGEERAKGNILERFSAQQFPDLHSELNLSSLELGDSALYFCVSSSQLAGVTDTQYFGPGTRLTVL.